This T cell receptor (beta chain) comes out of a study of glioma-infiltrating T cells (dated by TCRdb to 2016 to 2017). About the study as a whole: The study sequenced TCR alpha- and beta-chain repertoires from glioma tissue, from non-neoplastic brain tissue and from matched peripheral blood mononuclear cells. To measure how far tissue and blood T-cell populations diverged, each tissue-infiltrating repertoire was compared against the peripheral blood repertoire of the same patient. The paired cohort was made up of three low-grade glioma patients, eight primary glioblastoma patients and three non-glioma patients who contributed non-neoplastic brain tissue. The full study reports these points: Group comparisons were based on small numbers of patients: three non-neoplastic, three low-grade glioma and several glioblastoma patients. Very few CDR3 sequences were shared between tissue and blood, attributed to high CDR3 diversity and limited sampling. VJ-independent divergence between tissue and blood was found to be below expectation in non-neoplastic patients but above expectation in all gliomas, particularly low-grade gliomas.

As for this clonotype: This receptor's antigen is unknown. Just one base apart from a much larger clone, this may be a read error.

TCR alpha and beta CDR3 regions were amplified with the iRepertoire nested amplicon-rescue multiplex PCR (arm-PCR) platform from RNA. The input for one-step reverse transcription and amplification was about 100-450 ng of either tissue mRNA or PBMC total RNA. Following bead purification, Illumina adapters were added through a secondary multiplex PCR, and the libraries were then gel-purified between 200 and 400 bp. The libraries contained internal 6-nucleotide barcodes that were used for demultiplexing. Sequencing of the libraries was done on an Illumina MiSeq using 2x220 or 2x250 nucleotide paired-end reads. Per the authors' processing: FLASH 1.2.11 was used to merge paired reads, and BWA-MEM then aligned the reads to the GRCh37 human genome before TRA and TRB reads were extracted. For V and J assignment, an IMGT-derived reference of cassette sequences and CDR3 motifs that included pseudogenes was used. Reads were translated in three frames, and productive CDR3s were defined by a C…FGXG motif without stop codons. A clonotype was defined as a unique combination of a V-J cassette pair and a CDR3 amino acid sequence. Reads were filtered by Hamming distance, thresholded by each sample's sequence error rate in mapped regions. TCRdb trimmed public reads at Q25 via fastp, called clones via MiXCR and kept in-frame beta chains. CDR3 protein sequences are deduplicated, and each keeps its most common genes and DNA. The V and J calls follow TCRdb's processing rather than the paper's. This sample has approximately 40,000 distinct CDR3 sequences in its table, and about 20% of those were observed once. The top ten clones comprise more than 5.5% of the sample.

V is pared back by 5 bases and J by 1 base, with 13 bases lying between the germline termini. The CDR3 goes from the cysteine to the phenylalanine over 15 residues. Only CDR3 DNA is held: 45 bases, read in frame from base 1. CDR1 and CDR2 are drawn from the germline V gene: KGHDR, SFDVKD. The chain uses TRBV24-1 and TRBJ1-1, with the identity of the D gene unclear. The source of this sequence is a human donor with low-grade glioma or glioblastoma, undergoing nonglioma brain surgery, or in good health (not recorded which). Sequenced input: glioma tissue, nonneoplastic brain tissue, or PBMCs (not recorded which). The CDR3 protein: CATSVESDKNTEAFF. The DNA reads TGTGCCACCAGTGTAGAGTCAGATAAGAACACTGAAGCTTTCTTT.